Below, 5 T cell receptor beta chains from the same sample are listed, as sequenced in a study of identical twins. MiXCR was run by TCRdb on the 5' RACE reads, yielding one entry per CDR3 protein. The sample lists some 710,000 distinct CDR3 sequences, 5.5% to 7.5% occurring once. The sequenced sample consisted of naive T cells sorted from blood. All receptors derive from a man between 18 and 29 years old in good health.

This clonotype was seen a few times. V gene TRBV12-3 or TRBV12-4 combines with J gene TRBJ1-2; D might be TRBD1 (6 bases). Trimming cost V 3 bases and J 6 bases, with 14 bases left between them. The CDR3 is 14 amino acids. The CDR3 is CASSLSDGGDGYTF. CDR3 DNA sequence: TGTGCCAGCAGTTTGTCGGACGGGGGCGATGGCTACACCTTC.

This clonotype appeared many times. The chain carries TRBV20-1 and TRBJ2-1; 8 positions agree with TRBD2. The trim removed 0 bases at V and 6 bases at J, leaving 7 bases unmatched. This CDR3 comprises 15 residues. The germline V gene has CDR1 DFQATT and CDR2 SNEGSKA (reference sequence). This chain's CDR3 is CSAREGLAVSNEQFF. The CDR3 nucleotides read TGCAGTGCTAGAGAAGGACTAGCAGTCTCCAATGAGCAGTTCTTC.

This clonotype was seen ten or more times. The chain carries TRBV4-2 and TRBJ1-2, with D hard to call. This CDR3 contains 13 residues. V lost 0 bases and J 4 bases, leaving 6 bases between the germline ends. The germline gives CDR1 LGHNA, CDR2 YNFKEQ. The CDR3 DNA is TGTGCCAGCAGCCAAGATAGGGTCTATGGCTACACCTTC. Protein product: CASSQDRVYGYTF.

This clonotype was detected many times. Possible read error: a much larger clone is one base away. The DNA of the CDR3 is TGTGCCAGCAGCGTAAACACAGATACGCAGTATTTT. It specifies CASSVNTDTQYF. The V call is TRBV11-2, the J call TRBJ2-3; no reliable D call. Germline V CDR1 and CDR2: SGHAT, FQNNGV. This CDR3 spans 12 amino acids. Between the trimmed V and J ends, which lost 5 bases and 2 bases, there was a span of 5 bases.

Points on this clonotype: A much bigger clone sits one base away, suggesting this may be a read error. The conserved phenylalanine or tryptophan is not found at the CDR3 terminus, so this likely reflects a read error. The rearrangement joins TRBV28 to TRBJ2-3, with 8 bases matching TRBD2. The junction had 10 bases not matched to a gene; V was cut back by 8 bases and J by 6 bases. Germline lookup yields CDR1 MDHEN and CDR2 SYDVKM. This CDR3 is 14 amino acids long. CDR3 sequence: CASVLAEARDTQYY. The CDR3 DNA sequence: TGTGCCAGCGTACTAGCGGAGGCGAGGGATACGCAGTATTAT.